This T cell receptor beta chain was recovered during a study of tumour-infiltrating T cells in Burkitt lymphoma. About the research overall: This cohort included all epidemiological subtypes of Burkitt lymphoma. Overall and progression-free survival were predicted by productive clonality. Regarding the study as a whole: Several public clonotypes were shared across many Burkitt lymphoma patients.

TCRdb's table, derived via immunoSEQ multiplex PCR, lists solely in-frame clones and lacks some. The table records around 45,000 clones, roughly 30% of them present only once. The CDR3 covers 13 residues. Trimming shortened V by 3 bases and J by 7 bases, and 12 bases separated the two germline ends. Per germline, CDR1 SEHNR and CDR2 FQNEAQ (reference sequence). Details on this clone: Its matching antigen is unknown.

The origin of this receptor is a human donor with Burkitt lymphoma. The sequencing sample was made of tumor tissue. V and J are TRBV7-9 and TRBJ1-2, with unresolved D. The CDR3 DNA is TGTGCCAGCAGCTTCGGTGACGAAGCTGGCTACACCTTC. Translating gives CASSFGDEAGYTF.